A selection of T cell receptor beta chains follows, all from one sample in a study of T cells in Graves' hyperthyroidism and ophthalmopathy. TCRdb used MiXCR to reprocess the multiplex PCR reads, holding one entry per CDR3 protein. The data contain approximately 720,000 distinct CDR3 sequences, under 20% of them singletons. Sequencing was carried out using blood. The source of these receptors is a woman aged 45-65 years with Graves' hyperthyroidism that later progressed to Graves' ophthalmopathy. Each CDR3 is given with its conserved first and last residue. The order of the fields is clone size, D gene, J gene, V gene, CDR3 protein, CDR3 DNA. A D gene is named only where the DNA matches it firmly. The size of a clone is reported for some rows only, either as once, few or many, or as a class for expanded clones.

abundance: few
d_gene: NA
j_gene: TRBJ2-1
v_gene: TRBV11-2
CDR3aa: CASSLIRQGPYNEQFF
CDR3nt: TGTGCCAGCAGCTTAATCCGTCAGGGTCCCTACAATGAGCAGTTCTTC

abundance: NA
d_gene: NA
j_gene: TRBJ1-4
v_gene: TRBV11-3
CDR3aa: CASSLSTGQKLFF
CDR3nt: TGTGCCAGCAGCTTATCGACAGGTCAAAAACTGTTTTTT

abundance: many
d_gene: TRBD1
j_gene: TRBJ1-3
v_gene: TRBV11-2
CDR3aa: CASSLRGDSGNTIYF
CDR3nt: TGTGCCAGCAGCTTAAGGGGGGACAGCGGAAACACCATATATTTT

abundance: many
d_gene: TRBD2
j_gene: TRBJ2-1
v_gene: TRBV10-3
CDR3aa: CAISRAGDYNEQFF
CDR3nt: TGTGCCATCAGTCGGGCGGGGGATTACAATGAGCAGTTCTTC

abundance: many
d_gene: TRBD1
j_gene: TRBJ2-7
v_gene: TRBV12-3/TRBV12-4
CDR3aa: CASSLGQGGLEQYF
CDR3nt: TGTGCCAGCAGTTTGGGACAGGGAGGGCTCGAGCAGTACTTC

abundance: NA
d_gene: NA
j_gene: TRBJ2-3
v_gene: TRBV6-2/TRBV6-3
CDR3aa: CASTRSKGGFTDTQYF
CDR3nt: TGTGCCAGCACCAGATCAAAAGGGGGGTTCACAGATACGCAGTATTTT

abundance: NA
d_gene: NA
j_gene: TRBJ1-2
v_gene: TRBV7-9
CDR3aa: CASSFGTPSYGYTF
CDR3nt: TGTGCCAGCAGCTTCGGAACACCTTCCTATGGCTACACCTTC

abundance: NA
d_gene: TRBD1
j_gene: TRBJ1-2
v_gene: TRBV20-1
CDR3aa: CSARAWTGEHGYTF
CDR3nt: TGCAGTGCCCGGGCCTGGACAGGGGAGCATGGCTACACCTTC

abundance: few
d_gene: TRBD2
j_gene: TRBJ2-2
v_gene: TRBV30
CDR3aa: CAWSSAGGRPRAGELFF
CDR3nt: TGTGCCTGGAGTTCTGCGGGGGGGCGCCCTCGGGCCGGGGAGCTGTTTTTT

abundance: NA
d_gene: NA
j_gene: TRBJ1-5
v_gene: TRBV20-1
CDR3aa: CSARDREGVSNQPQHF
CDR3nt: TGCAGTGCTAGAGATCGGGAAGGGGTGAGCAATCAGCCCCAGCATTTT

abundance: many
d_gene: NA
j_gene: TRBJ1-5
v_gene: TRBV20-1
CDR3aa: CSARNGVFGNQPQHF
CDR3nt: TGCAGTGCTAGAAACGGTGTCTTCGGCAATCAGCCCCAGCATTTT

abundance: NA
d_gene: TRBD1
j_gene: TRBJ1-2
v_gene: TRBV6-1
CDR3aa: CASRDDRGQGYTF
CDR3nt: TGTGCCAGCAGAGACGACAGGGGGCAAGGCTACACCTTC

abundance: many
d_gene: NA
j_gene: TRBJ1-3
v_gene: TRBV12-3/TRBV12-4
CDR3aa: CASSFQLLSGNTIYF
CDR3nt: TGTGCCAGCAGTTTCCAGTTACTCTCTGGAAACACCATATATTTT

abundance: many
d_gene: NA
j_gene: TRBJ2-2
v_gene: TRBV3-1
CDR3aa: CASSHAGNTGELFF
CDR3nt: TGTGCCAGCAGCCATGCGGGGAACACCGGGGAGCTGTTTTTT

abundance: many
d_gene: NA
j_gene: TRBJ1-5
v_gene: TRBV12-3/TRBV12-4
CDR3aa: CASTLQGSNQPQHF
CDR3nt: TGTGCCAGCACACTACAGGGTAGCAATCAGCCCCAGCATTTT

abundance: many
d_gene: TRBD2
j_gene: TRBJ2-1
v_gene: TRBV20-1
CDR3aa: CSARRLAGGFNEQFF
CDR3nt: TGCAGTGCTAGACGTCTAGCGGGGGGGTTCAATGAGCAGTTCTTC

abundance: NA
d_gene: TRBD1
j_gene: TRBJ1-4
v_gene: TRBV2
CDR3aa: CASSPLTGGSEKLFF
CDR3nt: TGTGCCAGCAGTCCCTTGACAGGGGGCAGTGAAAAACTGTTTTTT

abundance: NA
d_gene: NA
j_gene: TRBJ1-3
v_gene: TRBV25-1
CDR3aa: CASSRSGDFGNTIYF
CDR3nt: TGTGCCAGCAGTAGATCAGGGGACTTCGGAAACACCATATATTTT

abundance: few
d_gene: NA
j_gene: TRBJ1-2
v_gene: TRBV18
CDR3aa: CASSPQMADTNYGYTF
CDR3nt: TGTGCCAGCTCACCACAAATGGCGGACACCAACTATGGCTACACCTTC

abundance: few
d_gene: TRBD1
j_gene: TRBJ2-2
v_gene: TRBV5-1
CDR3aa: CASSLFRDRGTGELFF
CDR3nt: TGCGCCAGCAGCTTGTTCCGGGACAGGGGCACCGGGGAGCTGTTTTTT

abundance: many
d_gene: NA
j_gene: TRBJ1-2
v_gene: TRBV6-5
CDR3aa: CASSYSSRQSEGYTF
CDR3nt: TGTGCCAGCAGTTACTCGAGTAGGCAGTCGGAGGGCTACACCTTC

abundance: NA
d_gene: NA
j_gene: TRBJ1-5
v_gene: TRBV7-9
CDR3aa: CASSRLDSPLDQPQHF
CDR3nt: TGTGCCAGCAGCCGACTCGACAGCCCCTTAGATCAGCCCCAGCATTTT

abundance: few
d_gene: NA
j_gene: TRBJ2-5
v_gene: TRBV24-1
CDR3aa: CATSDFNGETQYF
CDR3nt: TGTGCCACCAGTGATTTTAATGGGGAGACCCAGTACTTC

abundance: many
d_gene: TRBD1
j_gene: TRBJ2-3
v_gene: TRBV3-1
CDR3aa: CASSQDDLQGADTQYF
CDR3nt: TGTGCCAGCAGCCAAGACGATTTACAGGGGGCAGATACGCAGTATTTT

abundance: NA
d_gene: NA
j_gene: TRBJ1-2
v_gene: TRBV7-6
CDR3aa: CASSLRDGGYTF
CDR3nt: TGTGCCAGCAGCTTGAGGGACGGGGGCTACACCTTC

abundance: NA
d_gene: NA
j_gene: TRBJ2-3
v_gene: TRBV20-1
CDR3aa: CSASPHRTDTQYF
CDR3nt: TGCAGTGCAAGCCCCCACCGCACAGATACGCAGTATTTT

abundance: NA
d_gene: NA
j_gene: TRBJ1-1
v_gene: TRBV6-1
CDR3aa: CASARLNTEAFF
CDR3nt: TGTGCCAGCGCTCGGCTGAACACTGAAGCTTTCTTT

abundance: NA
d_gene: NA
j_gene: TRBJ2-7
v_gene: TRBV5-1
CDR3aa: CASSPDRQALGYEQYF
CDR3nt: TGCGCCAGCAGCCCCGACCGACAGGCCCTCGGGTACGAGCAGTACTTC

abundance: NA
d_gene: TRBD1
j_gene: TRBJ1-1
v_gene: TRBV12-3/TRBV12-4
CDR3aa: CASSLPFGDRDLRTFF
CDR3nt: TGTGCCAGCAGTCTCCCGTTTGGGGACAGGGACTTGAGAACTTTCTTT

abundance: few
d_gene: NA
j_gene: TRBJ2-5
v_gene: TRBV10-2
CDR3aa: CASSESTRQETQYF
CDR3nt: TGCGCCAGCAGTGAGTCGACACGGCAAGAGACCCAGTACTTC

abundance: NA
d_gene: NA
j_gene: TRBJ1-3
v_gene: TRBV7-2
CDR3aa: CASSLFLGSAGNTIYF
CDR3nt: TGTGCCAGCAGCTTATTCCTGGGGTCGGCTGGAAACACCATATATTTT

abundance: NA
d_gene: NA
j_gene: TRBJ2-7
v_gene: TRBV27
CDR3aa: CASSLSSSFSGASWTTYEQYF
CDR3nt: TGTGCCAGCAGTCTTTCATCTTCCTTTTCCGGGGCTAGCTGGACGACCTACGAGCAGTACTTC

abundance: few
d_gene: TRBD2
j_gene: TRBJ2-1
v_gene: TRBV20-1
CDR3aa: CSALRVAGEQFF
CDR3nt: TGCAGTGCTCTCCGGGTAGCGGGCGAGCAGTTCTTC

abundance: NA
d_gene: TRBD2
j_gene: TRBJ2-7
v_gene: TRBV15
CDR3aa: CATSRGGIYEQYF
CDR3nt: TGTGCCACCAGCAGGGGGGGGATCTACGAGCAGTACTTC

abundance: many
d_gene: TRBD2
j_gene: TRBJ2-1
v_gene: TRBV18
CDR3aa: CASSPGLGQFF
CDR3nt: TGTGCCAGCTCACCCGGACTAGGGCAGTTCTTC

abundance: NA
d_gene: TRBD1
j_gene: TRBJ2-2
v_gene: TRBV3-1
CDR3aa: CASSREFTGDKGGELFF
CDR3nt: TGTGCCAGCAGCCGCGAATTCACAGGGGATAAGGGCGGGGAGCTGTTTTTT

abundance: NA
d_gene: NA
j_gene: TRBJ1-5
v_gene: TRBV12-3/TRBV12-4
CDR3aa: CASRAPAGAINQPQHF
CDR3nt: TGTGCCAGCAGGGCCCCCGCAGGAGCCATTAATCAGCCCCAGCATTTT

abundance: few
d_gene: NA
j_gene: TRBJ2-2
v_gene: TRBV7-9
CDR3aa: CASSFTPGSTGELFF
CDR3nt: TGTGCCAGCAGCTTTACGCCAGGGTCCACCGGGGAGCTGTTTTTT

abundance: NA
d_gene: NA
j_gene: TRBJ2-3
v_gene: TRBV7-9
CDR3aa: CASSLAMGGSTDTQYF
CDR3nt: TGTGCCAGCAGCTTAGCGATGGGGGGTAGCACAGATACGCAGTATTTT

abundance: many
d_gene: TRBD2
j_gene: TRBJ2-7
v_gene: TRBV6-1
CDR3aa: CATRTSGAYEQYF
CDR3nt: TGTGCCACTCGGACTAGCGGAGCCTACGAGCAGTACTTC

abundance: many
d_gene: TRBD2
j_gene: TRBJ2-1
v_gene: TRBV5-1
CDR3aa: CASSPSGTSGYNEQFF
CDR3nt: TGCGCCAGCAGCCCTTCCGGGACTAGCGGCTACAATGAGCAGTTCTTC

abundance: NA
d_gene: NA
j_gene: TRBJ2-5
v_gene: TRBV3-1
CDR3aa: CASSPRGVEETQYF
CDR3nt: TGTGCCAGCAGCCCCCGCGGGGTGGAGGAGACCCAGTACTTC